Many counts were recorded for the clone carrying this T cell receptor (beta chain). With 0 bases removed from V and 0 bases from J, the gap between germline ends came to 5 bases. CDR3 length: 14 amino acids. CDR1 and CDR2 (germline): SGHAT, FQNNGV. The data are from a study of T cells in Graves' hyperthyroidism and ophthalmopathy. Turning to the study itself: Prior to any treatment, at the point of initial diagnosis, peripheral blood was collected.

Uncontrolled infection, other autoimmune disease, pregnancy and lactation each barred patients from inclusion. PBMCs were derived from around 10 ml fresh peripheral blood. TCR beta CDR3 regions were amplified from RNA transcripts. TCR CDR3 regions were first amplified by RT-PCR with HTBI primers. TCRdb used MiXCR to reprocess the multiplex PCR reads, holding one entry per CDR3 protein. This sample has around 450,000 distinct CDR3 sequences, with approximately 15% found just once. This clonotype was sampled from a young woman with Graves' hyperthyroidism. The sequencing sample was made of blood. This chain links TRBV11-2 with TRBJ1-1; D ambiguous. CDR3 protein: CASSLEQLNTEAFF. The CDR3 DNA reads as TGTGCCAGCAGCTTAGAACAGTTGAACACTGAAGCTTTCTTT.